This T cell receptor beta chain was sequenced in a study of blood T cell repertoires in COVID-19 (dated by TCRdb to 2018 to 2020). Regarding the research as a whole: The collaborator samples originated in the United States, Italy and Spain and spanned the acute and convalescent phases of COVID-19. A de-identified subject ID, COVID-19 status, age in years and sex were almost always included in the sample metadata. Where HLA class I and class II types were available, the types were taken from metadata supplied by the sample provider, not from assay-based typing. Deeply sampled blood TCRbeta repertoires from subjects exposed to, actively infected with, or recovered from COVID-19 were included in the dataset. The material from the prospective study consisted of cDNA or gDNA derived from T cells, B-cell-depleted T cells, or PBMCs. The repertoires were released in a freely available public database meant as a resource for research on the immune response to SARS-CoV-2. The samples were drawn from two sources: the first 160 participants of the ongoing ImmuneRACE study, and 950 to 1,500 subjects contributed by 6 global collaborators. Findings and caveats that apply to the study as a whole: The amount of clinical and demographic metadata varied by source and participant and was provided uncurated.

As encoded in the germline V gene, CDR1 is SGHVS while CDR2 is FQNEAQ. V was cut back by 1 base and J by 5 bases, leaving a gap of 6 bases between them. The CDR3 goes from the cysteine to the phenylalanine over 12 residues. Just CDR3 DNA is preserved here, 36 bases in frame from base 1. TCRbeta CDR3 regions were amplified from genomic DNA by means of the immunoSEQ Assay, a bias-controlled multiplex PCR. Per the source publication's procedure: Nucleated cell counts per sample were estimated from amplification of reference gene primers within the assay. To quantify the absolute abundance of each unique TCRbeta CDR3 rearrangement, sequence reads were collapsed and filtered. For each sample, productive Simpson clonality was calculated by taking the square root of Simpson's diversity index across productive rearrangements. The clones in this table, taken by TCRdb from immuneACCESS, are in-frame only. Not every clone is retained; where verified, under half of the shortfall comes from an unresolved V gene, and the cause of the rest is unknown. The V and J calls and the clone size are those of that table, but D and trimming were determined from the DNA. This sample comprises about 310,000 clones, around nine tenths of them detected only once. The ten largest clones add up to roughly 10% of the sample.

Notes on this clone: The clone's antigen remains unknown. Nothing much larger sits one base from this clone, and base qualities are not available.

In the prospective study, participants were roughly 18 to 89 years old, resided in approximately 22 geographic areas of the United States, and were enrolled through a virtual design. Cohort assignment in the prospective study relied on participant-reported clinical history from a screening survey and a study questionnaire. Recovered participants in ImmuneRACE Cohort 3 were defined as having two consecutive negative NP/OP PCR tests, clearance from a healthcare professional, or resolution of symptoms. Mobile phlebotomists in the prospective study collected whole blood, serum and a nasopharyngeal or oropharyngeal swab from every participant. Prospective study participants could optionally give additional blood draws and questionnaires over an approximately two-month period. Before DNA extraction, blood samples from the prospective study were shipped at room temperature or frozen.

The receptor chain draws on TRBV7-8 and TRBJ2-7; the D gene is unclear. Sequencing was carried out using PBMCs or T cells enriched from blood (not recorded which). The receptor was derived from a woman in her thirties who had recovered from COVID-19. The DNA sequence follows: TGTGCCAGCAGCTTAGTAGCTCACGAGCAGTACTTC. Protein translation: CASSLVAHEQYF.